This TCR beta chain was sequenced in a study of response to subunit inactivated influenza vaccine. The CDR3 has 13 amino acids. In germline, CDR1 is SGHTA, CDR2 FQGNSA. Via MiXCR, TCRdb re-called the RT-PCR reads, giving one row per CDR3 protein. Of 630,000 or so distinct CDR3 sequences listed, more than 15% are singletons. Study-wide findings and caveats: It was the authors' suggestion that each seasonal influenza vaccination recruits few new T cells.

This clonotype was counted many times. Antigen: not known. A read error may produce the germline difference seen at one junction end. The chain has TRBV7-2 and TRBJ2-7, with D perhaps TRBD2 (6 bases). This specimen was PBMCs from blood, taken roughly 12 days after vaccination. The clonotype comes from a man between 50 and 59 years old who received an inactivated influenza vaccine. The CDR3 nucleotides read TGTGCCAGCAGTTTAGGAGGGGTCTACGAGCAGTACTTC. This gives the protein CASSLGGVYEQYF.